The 9 T cell receptor beta chains listed next were all sequenced from one sample in a study of blood T cell repertoires in COVID-19. Sequencing was performed with immunoSEQ multiplex PCR; in TCRdb, only in-frame clones are kept and a portion is missing. The data show around 170,000 clones, 70% to 90% seen once. Material for sequencing was peripheral blood. The receptors here all came from a man aged 18 to 29 who had recovered from COVID-19.

The V gene is TRBV29-1, the J gene TRBJ1-6, with a possible D match to TRBD1 (5 bases). This CDR3 has 13 residues. V lost 7 bases and J 7 bases, leaving 14 bases between the germline ends. Germline assignment: CDR1 SQVTM and CDR2 ANQGSEA. The CDR3 region has the DNA TGCAGCGCCGCTTCGGACAACAATTCACCCCTCCACTTT. Translated, it gives CSAASDNNSPLHF.

The V call is TRBV27, the J call TRBJ1-2, with D perhaps matching TRBD1 (6 bases). The germline V gene has CDR1 MNHEY and CDR2 SMNVEV (reference sequence). The CDR3 is made up of 13 amino acids. Trimming took 5 bases from V and 8 from J, leaving 15 bases between them. Written as DNA, the CDR3 is TGTGCCAGCAGTGATACAGGGTTGTGGGGCTACACCTTC. This sequence encodes CASSDTGLWGYTF.

V gene TRBV9 combines with J gene TRBJ2-4, with TRBD1 identical over 9 bases. CDR3 length equals 15 residues. V lost 3 bases and J lost 6; bases outside the gene matches: 7. Germline assignment: CDR1 SGDLS and CDR2 YYNGEE. CDR3 amino acids: CASSETGTGPNIQYF. CDR3 bases: TGTGCCAGCAGCGAAACCGGGACAGGGCCAAACATTCAGTACTTC. Variable domain in full (rest from reference TRBV9 and TRBJ2-4): DSGVTQTPKHLITATGQRVTLRCSPRSGDLSVYWYQQSLDQGLQFLIQYYNGEERAKGNILERFSAQQFPDLHSELNLSSLELGDSALYFCASSETGTGPNIQYFGAGTRLSVL.

This clone came up once. The same CDR3 can be traced to other DNA sequences in this sample. The rearrangement joins TRBV5-1 to TRBJ2-2, with D possibly being TRBD1 (6 bases). This CDR3 region has 15 residues. V was cut by 0 bases and J by 5 bases, with 11 bases left in between. CDR1 and CDR2 from the germline V gene are SGHRS and YFSETQ. CDR3 in DNA: TGCGCCAGCAGCTTGGCCGGCAGGGGAACCGGGGAGCTGTTTTTT. Its translation: CASSLAGRGTGELFF.

The CDR3 loop reads CASSLFTGYEQYF. In nucleotides, the CDR3 is TGTGCCAGCAGTTTATTCACGGGATACGAGCAGTACTTC. The genes are TRBV28 and TRBJ2-7; perhaps TRBD2 as D (5 bases). Germline assignment: CDR1 MDHEN and CDR2 SYDVKM. Trimming cost V 1 base and J 4 bases, with 8 bases left between them. This CDR3 has 13 residues.

The rearrangement uses TRBV3-1 (or the pseudogene TRBV3-2) and TRBJ2-7, with 8 bases identical to TRBD2. CDR3 length equals 18 residues. V shed 1 base, J shed 2 bases, and the junction held 13 bases outside the gene matches. Germline V gives CDR1 LGHDT, CDR2 YNNKEL (reference sequence). CDR3 sequence reads: CASSQGWLAGGVTYEQYF. CDR3 DNA: TGTGCCAGCAGCCAAGGGTGGCTAGCGGGCGGGGTAACCTACGAGCAGTACTTC.

The CDR3 loop reads CASSRQGLIDEQYF. The CDR3 DNA reads TGTGCCAGCAGCCGGCAGGGTTTAATCGACGAGCAGTACTTC. This chain uses TRBV6-5 with TRBJ2-7; D may be TRBD1 (5 bases). V lost 6 bases to trimming and J lost 5 bases, with 17 bases between them. Germline V gene sequence: CDR1 MNHEY, CDR2 SVGAGI. The CDR3 sequence is 14 residues long.

The V gene is TRBV5-4, the J gene TRBJ2-3; possibly TRBD1 for D (5 bases). The ends were cut back, 2 bases at V and 0 bases at J, with 10 bases in the middle. The CDR3 is 15 amino acids. Germline CDR1 SGHNT, CDR2 YYREEE (reference sequence). CDR3 amino acids: CASSFRRASTDTQYF. CDR3 DNA sequence: TGTGCCAGCAGCTTCCGCAGGGCGAGCACAGATACGCAGTATTTT. Using reference TRBV5-4 and TRBJ2-3 for the parts outside the CDR3, the full variable domain is ETGVTQSPTHLIKTRGQQVTLRCSSQSGHNTVSWYQQALGQGPQFIFQYYREEENGRGNFPPRFSGLQFPNYSSELNVNALELDDSALYLCASSFRRASTDTQYFGPGTRLTVL.

V and J are TRBV7-9 and TRBJ2-5; TRBD1 aligns across 8 bases. Germline V gene lookup returns CDR1 SEHNR and CDR2 FQNEAQ (reference sequence). V was pared by 7 bases and J by 5 bases, with 24 bases of the junction left unmatched. This CDR3 is built from 19 residues. In DNA, the CDR3 is TGTGCCAGCACTGTATTAAAGACCATAGAAGGACAGGGCAGGGAGACCCAGTACTTC. Translation: CASTVLKTIEGQGRETQYF. Using reference TRBV7-9 and TRBJ2-5 for the parts outside the CDR3, the full variable domain is DTGVSQNPRHKITKRGQNVTFRCDPISEHNRLYWYRQTLGQGPEFLTYFQNEAQLEKSRLLSDRFSAERPKGSFSTLEIQRTEQGDSAMYLCASTVLKTIEGQGRETQYFGPGTRLLVL.